These T cell receptor beta chains were read from a single sample in a study of shared clonotypes between healthy human individuals. Using immunoSEQ multiplex PCR, the repertoire was profiled, and TCRdb retains in-frame clones only, with some absent. Altogether around 2.1 million clones are present, around 95% being singletons, with the ten largest covering about 0.13%. The sequencing input was naive CD4+ T cells sorted from blood. The receptors come from a man aged 18 to 29 in good health. Each CDR3 is given with its conserved first and last residue. Fields, in order: V gene, J gene, clone size, D gene, CDR3 protein, CDR3 DNA. A D gene is named only where the DNA matches it firmly. Expanded clones are given a class, and other clones once, few, many or no size at all.

TRBV7-2	TRBJ1-6	-	TRBD1	CASTEQGNSPLHF	TGTGCCAGCACAGAACAGGGGAATTCACCCCTCCACTTT
TRBV13	TRBJ2-3	-	TRBD2	CASSSLGTTTDTQYF	TGTGCCAGCAGCTCCCTCGGGACTACCACAGATACGCAGTATTTT
TRBV7-9	TRBJ1-6	-	-	CASQKRDNSPLHF	TGTGCCAGCCAAAAGCGTGATAATTCACCCCTCCACTTT
TRBV5-1	TRBJ1-3	-	-	CASSLEGRISSGNTIYF	TGCGCCAGCAGCTTGGAAGGACGGATCAGCTCTGGAAACACCATATATTTT
TRBV4-1	TRBJ2-2	-	-	CASSSPGGGELFF	TGCGCCAGCAGCTCTCCTGGTGGTGGGGAGCTGTTTTTT
TRBV5-1	TRBJ2-5	-	-	CASSMADLAIGETQYF	TGCGCCAGCAGCATGGCCGACCTGGCTATAGGAGAGACCCAGTACTTC
TRBV9	TRBJ2-5	-	TRBD2	CASSVAGGPSETQYF	TGTGCCAGCAGCGTAGCGGGAGGGCCCTCGGAGACCCAGTACTTC
TRBV4-1	TRBJ1-2	-	-	CASSRTQGSQRGYTF	TGCGCCAGCAGCCGCACACAGGGATCCCAGAGGGGCTACACCTTC
TRBV30	TRBJ2-2	-	-	CAWSVLRPGSANTGELFF	TGTGCCTGGAGTGTACTGCGCCCCGGGAGCGCGAACACCGGGGAGCTGTTTTTT
TRBV5-8	TRBJ1-1	-	-	CASSRGHQNTEAFF	TGTGCCAGCAGCAGAGGACACCAGAACACTGAAGCTTTCTTT
TRBV11-2	TRBJ2-1	-	TRBD2	CASRTGLAGPADTYNEQFF	TGTGCCAGCAGAACCGGACTAGCGGGACCGGCAGATACCTACAATGAGCAGTTCTTC
TRBV19	TRBJ2-1	-	TRBD2	CASSIIRTSGSSYNEQFF	TGTGCCAGTAGTATAATTAGGACTAGCGGGAGCTCCTACAATGAGCAGTTCTTC
TRBV7-2	TRBJ1-6	-	-	CASSLGALNLNSPLHF	TGTGCCAGCAGCTTAGGTGCCCTTAACCTAAATTCACCCCTCCACTTT
TRBV5-1	TRBJ1-6	-	TRBD1	CASSFTGENSPLHF	TGCGCCAGCAGCTTCACAGGGGAAAATTCACCCCTCCACTTT
TRBV19	TRBJ2-3	-	TRBD2	CASTSGEYTDTQYF	TGTGCCAGTACCAGCGGGGAGTACACAGATACGCAGTATTTT
TRBV30	TRBJ2-5	-	-	CAWDGGGETQYF	TGTGCCTGGGATGGGGGTGGAGAGACCCAGTACTTC
TRBV5-1	TRBJ1-4	-	-	CASSETATNEKLFF	TGCGCCAGCAGCGAGACAGCTACTAATGAAAAACTGTTTTTT
TRBV12-2	TRBJ2-2	-	-	CASRLETGTSGPRPNTGELFF	TGTGCAAGTCGCTTAGAAACCGGGACTAGCGGCCCGAGACCGAACACCGGGGAGCTGTTTTTT
TRBV14	TRBJ1-1	few	-	CASSPWTGEEAFF	TGTGCCAGCAGCCCATGGACGGGAGAGGAAGCTTTCTTT
TRBV5-8	TRBJ1-2	-	-	CASSPGPLRGYTF	TGTGCCAGCAGCCCGGGACCGCTAAGGGGCTACACCTTC
TRBV5-1	TRBJ2-1	once	TRBD2	CASSLLAVTGTSLVEQFF	TGCGCCAGCAGCTTGTTGGCGGTAACCGGGACTAGCTTAGTTGAGCAGTTCTTC
TRBV4-3	TRBJ2-1	-	-	CASSQGGGTGNEQFF	TGCGCCAGCAGCCAGGGGGGCGGGACCGGCAATGAGCAGTTCTTC
TRBV19	TRBJ2-6	-	-	CASSITGTSGANVLTF	TGTGCCAGTAGTATAACGGGCACCTCTGGGGCCAACGTCCTGACTTTC
TRBV19	TRBJ1-1	-	TRBD1	CATTSIQGARSEAFF	TGTGCTACAACCTCCATACAGGGGGCAAGGTCTGAAGCTTTCTTT
TRBV11-2	TRBJ1-1	-	-	CASSSKGTEAFF	TGTGCCAGCAGCTCCAAGGGCACTGAAGCTTTCTTT
TRBV9	TRBJ1-1	-	-	CASSAGGATNTEAFF	TGTGCCAGCAGCGCCGGGGGGGCCACGAACACTGAAGCTTTCTTT
TRBV25-1	TRBJ2-3	-	TRBD2	CASSVGTSGADTQYF	TGTGCCAGCAGTGTGGGGACTAGCGGTGCGGATACGCAGTATTTT
TRBV6-5	TRBJ2-7	-	TRBD2	CASSPGLAVSYEQYF	TGTGCCAGCAGTCCTGGACTAGCGGTTTCCTACGAGCAGTACTTC
TRBV5-4	TRBJ2-7	-	-	CASSLEGADREQYF	TGTGCCAGCAGCTTGGAAGGGGCTGATCGCGAGCAGTACTTC
TRBV18	TRBJ1-3	once	-	CASSRLNSGNTIYF	TGTGCCAGCTCACGGTTGAACTCTGGAAACACCATATATTTT
TRBV30	TRBJ1-6	-	-	CAWSPGGAKSGSLHF	TGTGCCTGGAGTCCCGGGGGGGCTAAGTCGGGGTCTCTCCACTTT
TRBV11-1	TRBJ2-5	-	-	CASSPGTIQETQYF	TGTGCCAGCAGCCCTGGGACCATTCAAGAGACCCAGTACTTC
TRBV7-9	TRBJ1-5	-	-	CASSRGDQPQHF	TGTGCCAGCAGCAGAGGAGACCAGCCCCAGCATTTT
TRBV9	TRBJ1-2	-	-	CASSPRTGATYGYTF	TGTGCCAGCAGCCCCCGCACGGGGGCCACCTATGGCTACACCTTC
TRBV7-8	TRBJ1-5	-	-	CASSLDRAEPQHF	TGTGCCAGCAGCTTAGACAGGGCAGAGCCCCAGCATTTT
TRBV9	TRBJ2-7	-	TRBD2	CASSVGSGNGLWLDEQYF	TGTGCCAGCAGCGTAGGTAGCGGGAACGGTTTATGGCTAGACGAGCAGTACTTC
TRBV9	TRBJ2-2	-	-	CASSVPGELFF	TGTGCCAGCAGCGTACCCGGGGAGCTGTTTTTT
TRBV28	TRBJ1-5	-	-	CASSFPMDYYSNQPQHF	TGTGCCAGCAGTTTTCCAATGGACTACTATAGCAATCAGCCCCAGCATTTT
TRBV7-2	TRBJ1-2	-	-	CASSKAGGTHYGYTF	TGTGCCAGCAGCAAGGCTGGGGGGACCCACTATGGCTACACCTTC
TRBV6-1	TRBJ2-7	-	-	CASSEYPGPYEQYF	TGTGCCAGCAGTGAATATCCGGGACCCTACGAGCAGTACTTC
TRBV4-1	TRBJ2-7	-	-	CASSPTYLGGGEQYF	TGCGCCAGCAGCCCGACCTATCTAGGGGGAGGCGAGCAGTACTTC
TRBV5-4	TRBJ1-4	-	-	CASSLDGGKVHEKLFF	TGTGCCAGCAGCTTGGACGGGGGCAAGGTCCATGAAAAACTGTTTTTT